This TCR beta chain was observed in a study of T cell responses to AZD1222 COVID-19 vaccine. Trimming left V 0 bases short and J 6 bases short, with 11 bases between. Per the germline V gene, CDR1 is LGHDT and CDR2 is YNNKEL (reference sequence). The CDR3 spans 14 residues. Study-level points and caveats: Nearly half of spike-specific TCRs reportedly go after variant regions that carry no mutations. No day 14 peak samples; only post-peak repertoires were characterized.

Concerning this clone: Its antigen is undetermined.

Repertoires were generated with immunoSEQ multiplex PCR, while TCRdb's copy carries only in-frame clones and drops some. The table has roughly 110,000 clones, 75% to 90% seen once. The sequence came from an adult in good health. This sample comprised peripheral blood, obtained on day 0 of AZD1222 vaccination. The J gene is TRBJ1-1, the V gene TRBV3-1 (or the pseudogene TRBV3-2); D unclear. CDR3 nucleotides: TGTGCCAGCAGCCAAGATCCTGGGCACCCTGAAGCTTTCTTT. This translates into CASSQDPGHPEAFF.